This TCR beta chain was profiled in a study of blood T cell repertoires in COVID-19. Study context: Acute-phase and convalescent COVID-19 samples originated in the United States, Italy and Spain.

CDR1 and CDR2 (germline): LNHDA, SQIVND (reference sequence). The V and J ends lost 5 bases and 8 bases respectively, with 21 bases between them. The CDR3 is 15 amino acids. Sequenced by immunoSEQ multiplex PCR; TCRdb stores in-frame clones only, minus some. The sample contains approximately 85,000 clones, 80% to 95% of which appear only once. Input material: peripheral blood. This clonotype was sampled from a woman aged 55-70 years with active COVID-19. J is TRBJ1-2 and V is TRBV19, with D possibly TRBD1 on 5 matching bases. CDR3 amino acids: CASSVLEKGTHGYTF. The CDR3 DNA reads as TGTGCCAGTAGTGTGCTCGAGAAGGGGACTCACGGCTACACCTTC.